What follows are 19 T cell receptor beta chains derived from one specimen sequenced in a study of CD8+CD57+ T cells in acquired aplastic anemia. An expansion of CD8+CD57+ cells by flow cytometry had been shown in patients chosen for sequencing. Genomic DNA templated the TCR beta VDJ and CDR3 profiling. TCRdb reprocessed the reads via MiXCR and lists one record per CDR3 protein. The repertoire holds some 150,000 distinct CDR3 sequences, 70% to 80% seen once, with around 45% in the top ten. The sequenced material came from sorted CD4+, CD8+, or CD8+CD57+ T cells (not recorded which) from PBMCs. The receptors come from a human donor with aplastic anemia.

The rearrangement links TRBV10-3 to TRBJ1-2; TRBD1 agrees at 11 bases. The CDR3 totals 18 residues. Germline V gene sequence: CDR1 ENHRY, CDR2 SYGVKD. Losses at the gene ends were 3 bases for V and 4 bases for J; bases not matched to a gene: 13. DNA for the CDR3: TGTGCCATCAGTGACGCTCAGGACAGGGGGCTGAAAGGCTATGGCTACACCTTC. It specifies CAISDAQDRGLKGYGYTF.

The chain combines TRBV10-3 with TRBJ1-2; D is possibly TRBD1 (6 bases). Per germline, CDR1 ENHRY and CDR2 SYGVKD. The germline V and J ends were trimmed by 9 bases and 2 bases, with 16 bases remaining between them. CDR3 length: 14 amino acids. The CDR3 nucleotides read TGTGCCATGGCCTCGACAGGACCAAACTATGGCTACACCTTC. This gives the protein CAMASTGPNYGYTF.

The chain joins TRBV25-1 to TRBJ1-2, with D possibly matching TRBD1 (5 bases). Germline CDR1 MGHDK, CDR2 SYGVNS. Trimming took 3 bases from V and 4 from J, leaving 12 bases between them. This CDR3 is 14 amino acids long. CDR3 in amino acids: CASSDLTAIYGYTF. In DNA, the CDR3 is TGTGCCAGCAGTGATTTGACAGCAATCTATGGCTACACCTTC.

In its sample, this clonotype was seen many times. The chain links TRBV12-3 or TRBV12-4 to TRBJ1-4; TRBD1 is a possible D gene (5 bases). The V gene lost 6 bases and the J gene lost 6 bases, with 14 bases spanning the gap. The CDR3 has 14 residues. The CDR3 region is CASRAGNTDEKLFF. As DNA, the CDR3 is TGTGCCAGCAGGGCAGGGAACACAGATGAAAAACTGTTTTTT.

The chain joins TRBV5-4 to TRBJ2-7; possibly TRBD2 for D (5 bases). The CDR3 has 13 residues. Germline assignment: CDR1 SGHNT and CDR2 YYREEE (reference sequence). V dropped 2 bases and J dropped 4 bases, with 10 bases sitting between them. In DNA form, the CDR3 reads TGTGCCAGCAGCTTTGGAGGTTCGTACGAGCAGTACTTC. Translated: CASSFGGSYEQYF.

The chain couples TRBV7-3 to TRBJ2-5; possible D gene TRBD2, 5 bases. Germline V lookup: CDR1 SGHTA, CDR2 FQGTGA. CDR3 size: 15 residues. The germline V and J ends were trimmed by 4 bases and 7 bases, with 19 bases remaining between them. The CDR3 coding sequence is TGTGCCAGCAGCTCTAGTCCAAGGTTCGAGGGGACCCAGTACTTC. Amino acids: CASSSSPRFEGTQYF.

The V gene is TRBV7-9, the J gene TRBJ1-4, with D tentatively TRBD1 (6 bases). V was clipped by 6 bases and J by 3 bases, with 14 bases between them. Germline assignment: CDR1 SEHNR and CDR2 FQNEAQ (reference sequence). The CDR3 consists of 15 residues. The DNA for the CDR3 is TGTGCCAGCAGACCACTACAGGGTTCTAATGAAAAACTGTTTTTT. Encoded protein: CASRPLQGSNEKLFF.

DNA for the CDR3: TGCAGTGCTCGACAACCTTGGGGCTACACCTTC. It is translated as CSARQPWGYTF. The chain recombines TRBV20-1 with TRBJ1-2; no clear D. The germline gives CDR1 DFQATT, CDR2 SNEGSKA (reference sequence). Trimming took 5 bases from V and 8 from J, leaving 12 bases between them. The CDR3 runs 11 residues.

The chain joins TRBV6-6 to TRBJ1-1; D gene unclear. Per the germline V gene, CDR1 is MNHNY and CDR2 is SVGAGI (reference sequence). The CDR3 runs 14 residues. V lost 2 bases and J 1 base, leaving 8 bases between the germline ends. The CDR3 region is CASSYQQRNTEAFF. For the CDR3, the DNA is TGTGCCAGCAGTTACCAGCAGCGGAACACTGAAGCTTTCTTT.

The table lists this clonotype with a count of one. This chain links TRBV14 with TRBJ2-7; 10 positions match TRBD1. The germline CDR1 and CDR2 sequences are SGHDN and FVKESK. The V gene end was trimmed by 4 bases and the J gene end by 7 bases; junction bases not matched to a gene: 13. This CDR3 contains 16 residues. CDR3 nucleotide sequence: TGTGCCAGCAGCCCCCTATCCGGGACAGGGGCCCGGGAGCAGTACTTC. It specifies CASSPLSGTGAREQYF.

This clonotype was seen more than once but under ten times. V usage is TRBV29-1 and J usage is TRBJ2-7; D may be TRBD1 (5 bases). CDR3 size: 12 residues. Trimming removed 3 bases from V and 5 bases from J, with 11 bases in between. Germline V CDR1 and CDR2: SQVTM, ANQGSEA. The CDR3 sequence is CSVEGQGHEQYF. The CDR3 nucleotides read TGCAGCGTTGAGGGGCAGGGCCACGAGCAGTACTTC.

V and J are TRBV20-1 and TRBJ2-3; 10 nucleotides agree with TRBD2. Losses at the gene ends were 5 bases for V and 0 bases for J; bases not matched to a gene: 5. Germline V gene data show CDR1 as DFQATT and CDR2 as SNEGSKA (reference sequence). The CDR3 runs 15 residues. The CDR3 is CSAERTSGSTDTQYF. The CDR3 bases are TGCAGTGCTGAGAGGACTAGCGGAAGCACAGATACGCAGTATTTT.

The rearrangement joins TRBV7-2 to TRBJ2-7; maybe TRBD2 (5 bases). This CDR3 is built from 14 residues. CDR1 is SGHTA, CDR2 FQGNSA, per germline. Trimming shortened V by 1 base and J by 0 bases, and 7 bases separated the two germline ends. The CDR3 sequence: CASSLGGLSYEQYF. CDR3 bases: TGTGCCAGCAGCTTAGGCGGGCTCTCCTACGAGCAGTACTTC.

Here the CDR3 reads CASSLGGTQTYEQYV. CDR3 DNA: TGCGCCAGCAGCTTGGGCGGGACGCAGACCTACGAGCAGTACGTC. V and J are TRBV5-1 and TRBJ2-7; D is possibly TRBD2 (6 bases). Germline V gene sequence: CDR1 SGHRS, CDR2 YFSETQ. This CDR3 spans 15 amino acids. The V end was cut by 0 bases, the J end by 2 bases, with 12 bases between.

The rearrangement links TRBV24-1 to TRBJ2-6; maybe TRBD2 (5 bases). Trimming removed 12 bases at V and 0 bases at J, with 17 bases between. Germline assignment: CDR1 KGHDR and CDR2 SFDVKD. CDR3 length equals 16 residues. This CDR3 is CAPIPGCFSGANVLTF. The CDR3 DNA is TGTGCCCCCATTCCGGGGTGTTTCTCTGGGGCCAACGTCCTGACTTTC.

This clonotype was counted once. This chain uses TRBV2 with TRBJ2-5, with D possibly being TRBD1 (5 bases). V lost 5 bases, J lost 9 bases, and 16 bases lay in between. Germline V lookup: CDR1 SNHLY, CDR2 FYNNEI. The CDR3 has 13 amino acids. CDR3 loop: CASSLVTGQPQYF. CDR3 sequence (DNA): TGTGCCAGCAGTTTAGTCACAGGCCAGCCCCAGTACTTC.

The chain recombines TRBV10-3 with TRBJ2-3; possibly TRBD1 or TRBD2 for D (6 bases each). CDR3 length equals 14 residues. Trimming cost V 10 bases and J 0 bases, with 14 bases left between them. The germline gives CDR1 ENHRY, CDR2 SYGVKD. CDR3: CASRRGDSTDTQYF. The CDR3 DNA reads TGTGCCAGCAGGAGGGGGGATAGCACAGATACGCAGTATTTT.

This clonotype was found once. For the CDR3, the DNA is TGTGCCAGCAGCACCGGGACAGGGGAAGAGCAGTACTTC. This sequence encodes CASSTGTGEEQYF. The chain uses TRBV7-3 and TRBJ2-7; 10 bases match TRBD1. This CDR3 comprises 13 residues. Trimming cost V 5 bases and J 7 bases; bases outside gene matches: 5. Germline V gives CDR1 SGHTA, CDR2 FQGTGA.

This chain connects TRBV15 to TRBJ2-3; TRBD2 matches at 7 bases. The CDR3 spans 16 residues. Germline V gives CDR1 LNHNV, CDR2 YYDKDF (reference sequence). The V and J ends lost 3 bases and 1 base, in that order; junction bases with no gene match: 7. CDR3 sequence (DNA): TGTGCCACCAGCAGCTTAGTGCTAGCGGGCACAGATACGCAGTATTTT. Translated, it gives CATSSLVLAGTDTQYF.